This TCR beta chain originates from a study of beta chain features in type 1 diabetes. Losses at the gene ends were 1 base for V and 1 base for J; bases not matched to a gene: 6. This CDR3 is 16 amino acids long. From germline, CDR1 is GTSNPN and CDR2 SVGIG (reference sequence). General study results and limits: In every one of the four CD4+ subsets, TCRB CDR3s were moderately but significantly shorter in Type 1 diabetes patients.

This clone occurred a few times. Its antigen remains unidentified. All of the isolated RNA was reverse transcribed, so expressed TCRB transcripts were sequenced. Produced via immunoSEQ multiplex PCR; TCRdb's table is partial and in-frame only. Of about 640,000 clones in the sample, over 10% are singletons; the top ten hold more than 0.09%. The rearrangement links TRBV30 to TRBJ2-5; 10 nucleotides line up with TRBD2. This clonotype was sampled from a young man with type 1 diabetes. The specimen was naive CD4+ T cells from blood. Written as DNA, the CDR3 is TGTGCCTGGAGTGGTCTAGCGGGGGCCTTCCAAGAGACCCAGTACTTC. Protein: CAWSGLAGAFQETQYF.